This T cell receptor (beta chain) is from a study of blood T cell repertoires in COVID-19. The J segment lost 2 bases and the V segment lost 5 bases, leaving 3 bases of the junction unmatched. This CDR3 region has 13 residues. Germline assignment: CDR1 SGHRS and CDR2 YFSETQ. Only in-frame clones appear in the TCRdb table, and some are missing; sequencing was by immunoSEQ multiplex PCR. The repertoire holds over 80,000 clones, with roughly 80% as singletons. Source material: peripheral blood. This chain joins TRBV5-1 and TRBJ2-5, with TRBD1 identical over 7 bases. The TCR sequence derives from a woman between 65 and 79 years old with acute or convalescent COVID-19. CDR3 sequence (DNA): TGCGCCAGCAGGGGGACAGTGCAAGAGACCCAGTACTTC. This sequence encodes CASRGTVQETQYF.